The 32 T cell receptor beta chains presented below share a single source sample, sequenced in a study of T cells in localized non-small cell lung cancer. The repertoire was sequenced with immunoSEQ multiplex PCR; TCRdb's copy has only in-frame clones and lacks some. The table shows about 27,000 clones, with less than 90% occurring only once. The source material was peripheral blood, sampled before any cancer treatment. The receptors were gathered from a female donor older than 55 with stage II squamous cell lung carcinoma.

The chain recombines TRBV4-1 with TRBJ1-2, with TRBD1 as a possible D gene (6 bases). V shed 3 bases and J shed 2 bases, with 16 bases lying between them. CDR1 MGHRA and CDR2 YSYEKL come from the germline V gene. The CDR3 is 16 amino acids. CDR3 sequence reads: CASSHQTGTSNYGYTF. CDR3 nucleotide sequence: TGCGCCAGCAGCCATCAAACCGGGACATCCAACTATGGCTACACCTTC.

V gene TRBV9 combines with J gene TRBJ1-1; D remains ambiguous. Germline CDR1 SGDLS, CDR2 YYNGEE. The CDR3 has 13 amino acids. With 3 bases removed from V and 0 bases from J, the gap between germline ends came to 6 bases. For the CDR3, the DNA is TGTGCCAGCAGCGGACATTTGAACACTGAAGCTTTCTTT. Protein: CASSGHLNTEAFF.

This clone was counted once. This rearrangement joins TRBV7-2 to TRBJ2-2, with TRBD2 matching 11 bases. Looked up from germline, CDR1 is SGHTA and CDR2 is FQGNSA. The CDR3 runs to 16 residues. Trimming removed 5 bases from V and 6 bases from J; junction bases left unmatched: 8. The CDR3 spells CASSAFSGRAAGELFF. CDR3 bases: TGTGCCAGCAGCGCCTTTAGCGGGAGGGCCGCCGGGGAGCTGTTTTTT.

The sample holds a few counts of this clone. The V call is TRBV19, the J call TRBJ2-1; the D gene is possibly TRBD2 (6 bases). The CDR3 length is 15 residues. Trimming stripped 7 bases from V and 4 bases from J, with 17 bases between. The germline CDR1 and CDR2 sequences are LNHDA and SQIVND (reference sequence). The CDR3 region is CASTRGDWGYNEQFF. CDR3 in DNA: TGTGCCAGTACGAGAGGGGACTGGGGTTACAATGAGCAGTTCTTC.

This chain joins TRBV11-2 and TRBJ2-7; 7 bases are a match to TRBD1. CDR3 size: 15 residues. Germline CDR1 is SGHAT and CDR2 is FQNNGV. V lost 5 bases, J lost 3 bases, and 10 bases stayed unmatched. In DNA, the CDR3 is TGTGCCAGCAGCATCAATAGGGACAGCCTCTACGAGCAGTACTTC. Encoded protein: CASSINRDSLYEQYF.

The CDR3 loop reads CAWSVSGAGGYTF. In DNA form, the CDR3 reads TGTGCCTGGAGTGTCTCTGGGGCTGGTGGCTACACCTTC. This chain joins TRBV30 and TRBJ1-2; D might be TRBD1 (5 bases). V gave up 0 bases and J gave up 7 bases, with 12 bases separating them. CDR1 and CDR2 (germline): GTSNPN, SVGIG (reference sequence). The CDR3 totals 13 residues. The full variable domain, rest sourced from reference TRBV30 and TRBJ1-2, is SQTIHQWPATLVQPVGSPLSLECTVEGTSNPNLYWYRQAAGRGLQLLFYSVGIGQISSEVPQNLSASRPQDRQFILSSKKLLLSDSGFYLCAWSVSGAGGYTFGSGTRLTVV.

Here the CDR3 DNA reads TGTGCCAGCAACTCAAGGACGGCTTACTCTGGGGCCAACGTCCTGACTTTC. It encodes CASNSRTAYSGANVLTF. This rearrangement joins TRBV28 to TRBJ2-6; D ambiguous. V was clipped by 7 bases and J by 0 bases, with 16 bases between them. Germline CDR1 is MDHEN and CDR2 is SYDVKM. CDR3 length equals 17 residues.

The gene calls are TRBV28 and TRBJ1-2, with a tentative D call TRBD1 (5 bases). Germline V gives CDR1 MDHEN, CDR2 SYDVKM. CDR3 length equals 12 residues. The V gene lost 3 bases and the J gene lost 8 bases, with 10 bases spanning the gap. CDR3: CASSFGGGGYTF. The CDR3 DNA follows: TGTGCCAGCAGTTTTGGGGGAGGCGGCTACACCTTC.

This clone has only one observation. CDR3 region: CSAQLGQPQHF. The DNA for the CDR3 is TGCAGTGCACAGCTAGGGCAGCCCCAGCATTTT. The chain couples TRBV20-1 to TRBJ1-5; D not resolved. Germline CDR1 and CDR2: DFQATT and SNEGSKA (reference sequence). CDR3 length equals 11 residues. V lost 6 bases and J lost 7, with 10 bases in between.

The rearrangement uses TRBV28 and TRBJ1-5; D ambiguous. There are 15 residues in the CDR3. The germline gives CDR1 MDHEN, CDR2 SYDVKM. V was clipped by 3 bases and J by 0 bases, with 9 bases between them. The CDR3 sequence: CASSFLVDSNQPQHF. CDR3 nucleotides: TGTGCCAGCAGTTTCTTGGTAGATAGCAATCAGCCCCAGCATTTT.

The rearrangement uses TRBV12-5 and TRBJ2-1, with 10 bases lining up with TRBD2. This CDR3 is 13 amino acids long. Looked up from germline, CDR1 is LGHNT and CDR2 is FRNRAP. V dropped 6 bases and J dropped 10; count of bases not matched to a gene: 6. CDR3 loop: CASGLAGAKEQFF. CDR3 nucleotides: TGTGCTAGTGGGCTAGCGGGAGCGAAAGAGCAGTTCTTC.

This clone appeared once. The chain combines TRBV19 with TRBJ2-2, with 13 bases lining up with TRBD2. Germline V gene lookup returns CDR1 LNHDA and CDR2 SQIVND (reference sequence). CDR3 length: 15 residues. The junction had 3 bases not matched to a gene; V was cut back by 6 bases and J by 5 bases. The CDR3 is CASRGLAGSTGELFF. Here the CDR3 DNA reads TGTGCCAGTAGGGGACTAGCGGGGTCGACCGGGGAGCTGTTTTTT. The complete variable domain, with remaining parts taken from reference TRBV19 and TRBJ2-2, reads DGGITQSPKYLFRKEGQNVTLSCEQNLNHDAMYWYRQDPGQGLRLIYYSQIVNDFQKGDIAEGYSVSREKKESFPLTVTSAQKNPTAFYLCASRGLAGSTGELFFGEGSRLTVL.

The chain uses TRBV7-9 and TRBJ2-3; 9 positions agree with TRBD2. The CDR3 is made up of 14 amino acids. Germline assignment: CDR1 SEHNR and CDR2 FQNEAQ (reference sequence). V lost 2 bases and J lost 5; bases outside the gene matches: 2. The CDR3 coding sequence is TGTGCCAGCAGCTTAATGCGGGAGGGAGATACGCAGTATTTT. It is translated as CASSLMREGDTQYF.

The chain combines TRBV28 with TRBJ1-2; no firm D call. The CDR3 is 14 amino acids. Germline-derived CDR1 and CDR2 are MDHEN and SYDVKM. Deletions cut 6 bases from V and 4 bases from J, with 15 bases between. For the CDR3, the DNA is TGTGCCAGCAGGACCTCCGGCGGCCCCTATGGCTACACCTTC. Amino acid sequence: CASRTSGGPYGYTF.

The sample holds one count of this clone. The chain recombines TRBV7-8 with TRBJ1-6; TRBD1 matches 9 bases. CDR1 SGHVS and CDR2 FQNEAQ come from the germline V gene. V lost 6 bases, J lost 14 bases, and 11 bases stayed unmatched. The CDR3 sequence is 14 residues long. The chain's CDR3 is CASSTTGGEIALHF. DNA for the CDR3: TGTGCCAGCAGTACCACAGGGGGCGAAATAGCCCTCCACTTT.

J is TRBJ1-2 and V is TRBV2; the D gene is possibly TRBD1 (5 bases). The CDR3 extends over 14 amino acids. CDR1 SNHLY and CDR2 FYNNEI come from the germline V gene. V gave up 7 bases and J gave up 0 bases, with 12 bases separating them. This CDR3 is CASTGVTANYGYTF. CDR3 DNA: TGTGCCAGCACCGGGGTGACAGCTAACTATGGCTACACCTTC. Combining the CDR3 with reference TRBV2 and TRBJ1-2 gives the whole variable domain EPEVTQTPSHQVTQMGQEVILRCVPISNHLYFYWYRQILGQKVEFLVSFYNNEISEKSEIFDDQFSVERPDGSNFTLKIRSTKLEDSAMYFCASTGVTANYGYTFGSGTRLTVV.

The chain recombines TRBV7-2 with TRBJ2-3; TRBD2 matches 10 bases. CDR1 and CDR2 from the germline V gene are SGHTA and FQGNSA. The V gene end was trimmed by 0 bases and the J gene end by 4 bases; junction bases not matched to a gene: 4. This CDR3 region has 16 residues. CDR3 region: CASSLAASGSADTQYF. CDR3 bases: TGTGCCAGCAGCTTAGCGGCTAGCGGGAGTGCAGATACGCAGTATTTT.

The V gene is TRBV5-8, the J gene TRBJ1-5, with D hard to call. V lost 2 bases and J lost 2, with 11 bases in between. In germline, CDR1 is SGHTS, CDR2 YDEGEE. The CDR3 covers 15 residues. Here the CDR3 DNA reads TGTGCCAGCAGCTTAGATTTGCAGGGCAATCAGCCCCAGCATTTT. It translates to CASSLDLQGNQPQHF.

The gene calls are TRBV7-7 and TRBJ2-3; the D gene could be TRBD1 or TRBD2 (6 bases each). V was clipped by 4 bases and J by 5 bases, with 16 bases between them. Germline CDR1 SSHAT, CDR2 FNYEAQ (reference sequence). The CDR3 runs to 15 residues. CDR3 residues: CASSSSWGAVDTQYF. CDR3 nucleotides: TGTGCCAGCAGCTCATCCTGGGGGGCGGTAGATACGCAGTATTTT.

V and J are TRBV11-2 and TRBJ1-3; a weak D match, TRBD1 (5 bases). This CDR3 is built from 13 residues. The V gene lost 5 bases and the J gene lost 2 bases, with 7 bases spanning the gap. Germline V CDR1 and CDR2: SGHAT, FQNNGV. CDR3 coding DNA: TGTGCCAGCAGCCCGGGGCCTGGAAACACCATATATTTT. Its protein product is CASSPGPGNTIYF. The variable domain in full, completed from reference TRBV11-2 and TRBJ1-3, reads EAGVAQSPRYKIIEKRQSVAFWCNPISGHATLYWYQQILGQGPKLLIQFQNNGVVDDSQLPKDRFSAERLKGVDSTLKIQPAKLEDSAVYLCASSPGPGNTIYFGEGSWLTVV.

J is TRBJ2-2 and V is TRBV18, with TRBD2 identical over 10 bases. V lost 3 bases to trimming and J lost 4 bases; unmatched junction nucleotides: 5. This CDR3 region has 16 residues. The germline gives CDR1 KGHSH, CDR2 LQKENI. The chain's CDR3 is CASSPGLAESTGELFF. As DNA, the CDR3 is TGTGCCAGCTCACCCGGACTAGCGGAGAGCACCGGGGAGCTGTTTTTT.

The CDR3 nucleotides read TGCGCCAGTCACGAGGGGGGCAGCATGAACACTGAAGCTTTCTTT. Its translation: CASHEGGSMNTEAFF. This chain links TRBV5-1 with TRBJ1-1; D is perhaps TRBD1 (6 bases). V gave up 8 bases and J gave up 0 bases, with 17 bases separating them. The germline V gene has CDR1 SGHRS and CDR2 YFSETQ. CDR3 length: 15 amino acids.

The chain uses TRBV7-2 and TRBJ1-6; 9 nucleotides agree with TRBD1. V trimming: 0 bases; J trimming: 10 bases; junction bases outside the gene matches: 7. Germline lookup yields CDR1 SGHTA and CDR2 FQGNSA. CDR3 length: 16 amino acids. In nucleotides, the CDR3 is TGTGCCAGCAGCTTAGCGGTATCAGGGACAGGGTCACCCCTCCACTTT. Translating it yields CASSLAVSGTGSPLHF.

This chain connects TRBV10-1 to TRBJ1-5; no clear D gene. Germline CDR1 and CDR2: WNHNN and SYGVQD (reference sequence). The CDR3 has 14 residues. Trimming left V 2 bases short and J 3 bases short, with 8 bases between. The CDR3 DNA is TGCGCCAGCAGTGAGAACGGTAACAATCAGCCCCAGCATTTT. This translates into CASSENGNNQPQHF.

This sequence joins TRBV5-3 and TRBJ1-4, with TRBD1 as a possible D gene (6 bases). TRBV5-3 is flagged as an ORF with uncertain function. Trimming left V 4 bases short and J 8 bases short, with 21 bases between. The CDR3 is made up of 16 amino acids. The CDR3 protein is CARSPKDRHLSEKLFF. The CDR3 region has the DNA TGTGCCAGAAGCCCGAAAGACAGGCACCTTTCCGAAAAACTGTTTTTT.

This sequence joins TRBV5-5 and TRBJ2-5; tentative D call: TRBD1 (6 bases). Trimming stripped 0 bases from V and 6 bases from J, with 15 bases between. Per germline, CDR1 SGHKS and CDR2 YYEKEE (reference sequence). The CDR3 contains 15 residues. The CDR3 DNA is TGTGCCAGCAGCTTGGTAGAGGACAGTGGAAAGACCCAGTACTTC. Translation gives CASSLVEDSGKTQYF.

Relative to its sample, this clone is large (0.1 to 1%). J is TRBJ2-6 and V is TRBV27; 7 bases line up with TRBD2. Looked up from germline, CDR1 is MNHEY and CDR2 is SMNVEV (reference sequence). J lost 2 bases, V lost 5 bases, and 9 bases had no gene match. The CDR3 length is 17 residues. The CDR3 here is CASSPIGGGTGANVLTF. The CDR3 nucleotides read TGTGCCAGCAGTCCCATCGGGGGAGGGACTGGGGCCAACGTCCTGACTTTC.

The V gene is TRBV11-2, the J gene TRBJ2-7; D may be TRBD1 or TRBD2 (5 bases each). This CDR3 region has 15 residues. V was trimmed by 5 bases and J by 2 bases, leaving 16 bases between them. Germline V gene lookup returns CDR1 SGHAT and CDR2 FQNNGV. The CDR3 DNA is TGTGCCAGCAGCCGGAACCGGGACGCAACCTACGAGCAGTACTTC. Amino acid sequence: CASSRNRDATYEQYF.

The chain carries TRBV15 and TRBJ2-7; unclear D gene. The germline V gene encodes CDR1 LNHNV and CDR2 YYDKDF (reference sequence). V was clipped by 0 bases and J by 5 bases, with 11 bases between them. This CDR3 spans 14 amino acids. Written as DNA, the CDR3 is TGTGCCACCAGCAGAGATCAATGGGCAGACGAGCAGTACTTC. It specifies CATSRDQWADEQYF.

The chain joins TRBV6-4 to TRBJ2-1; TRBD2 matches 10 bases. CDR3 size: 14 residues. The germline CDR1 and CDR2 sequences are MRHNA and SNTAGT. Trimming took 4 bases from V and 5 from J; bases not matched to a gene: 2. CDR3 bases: TGTGCCAGCAGTGTAGCGGGGGGCAACAATGAGCAGTTCTTC. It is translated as CASSVAGGNNEQFF.

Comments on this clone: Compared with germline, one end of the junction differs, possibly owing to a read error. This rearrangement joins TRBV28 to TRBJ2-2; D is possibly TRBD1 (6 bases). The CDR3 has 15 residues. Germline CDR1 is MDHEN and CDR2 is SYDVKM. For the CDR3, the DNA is TGTGCCACCAGTCAAAGAACAGGGAGTGCCGGGGAGCTGTTTTTT. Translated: CATSQRTGSAGELFF.

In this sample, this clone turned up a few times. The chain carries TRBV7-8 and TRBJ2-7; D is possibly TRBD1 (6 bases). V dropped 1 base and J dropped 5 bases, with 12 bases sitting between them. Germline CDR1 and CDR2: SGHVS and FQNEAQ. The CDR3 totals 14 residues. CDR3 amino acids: CASSLGVQGNEQYF. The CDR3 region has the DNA TGTGCCAGCAGCTTAGGGGTCCAGGGGAACGAGCAGTACTTC.